The present entry profiles one T cell receptor beta chain with its context. This specimen belongs to a study of blood T cell repertoires in COVID-19. Study as a whole: T cells, B-cell-depleted T cells, or PBMCs provided the cDNA or gDNA that served as material.

This CDR3 is 16 amino acids long. Looked up from germline, CDR1 is MGHRA and CDR2 is YSYEKL. V was shortened by 2 bases and J by 1 base, with 11 bases between the two germline ends. How the authors handled the data: From reference gene primer amplification, estimates of nucleated cell counts were derived. Profiled with immunoSEQ multiplex PCR; TCRdb holds only in-frame clones, not every one. V, J and clone size are those of that table, while D and trimming were read from the DNA. This repertoire shows 290,000 or so clones, about 90% found once; its top ten account for roughly 2.1%. Material: peripheral blood. The gene calls are TRBV4-1 and TRBJ2-2, with D possibly TRBD1 on 6 matching bases. This receptor was identified in a man in his late teens or twenties with active or convalescent COVID-19. In DNA, the CDR3 is TGCGCCAGCAGCCAAAGACTCAGGGGGAACACCGGGGAGCTGTTTTTT. Translating gives CASSQRLRGNTGELFF.